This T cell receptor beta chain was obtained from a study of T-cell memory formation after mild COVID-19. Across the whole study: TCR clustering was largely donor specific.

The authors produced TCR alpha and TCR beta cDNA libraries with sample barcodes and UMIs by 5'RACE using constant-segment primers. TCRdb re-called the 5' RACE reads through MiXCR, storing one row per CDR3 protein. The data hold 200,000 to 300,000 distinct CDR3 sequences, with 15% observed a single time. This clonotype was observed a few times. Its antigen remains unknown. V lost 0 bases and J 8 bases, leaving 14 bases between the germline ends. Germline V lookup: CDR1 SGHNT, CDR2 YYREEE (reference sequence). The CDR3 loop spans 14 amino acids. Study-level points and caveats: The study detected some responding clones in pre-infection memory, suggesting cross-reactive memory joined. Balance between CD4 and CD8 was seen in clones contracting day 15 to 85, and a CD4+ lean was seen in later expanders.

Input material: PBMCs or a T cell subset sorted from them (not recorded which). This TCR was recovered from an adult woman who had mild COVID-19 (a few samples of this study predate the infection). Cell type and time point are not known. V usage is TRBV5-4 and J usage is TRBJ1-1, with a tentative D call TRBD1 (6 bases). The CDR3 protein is CASSLDLRGREAFF. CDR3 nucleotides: TGTGCCAGCAGCTTGGATCTCAGGGGACGCGAAGCTTTCTTT.